This T cell receptor (beta chain) was identified during a study of cytotoxic CD8 clonotypes in ibrutinib-treated CLL. Study-level results: Sample timing was unmatched between remission and later-progressing patients; lymph nodes unstudied.

Of note for this clone: The antigen is not known.

T cells were sequenced at a targeted depth of 1 in 200,000 to 1 in 1 million. This table comes from immunoSEQ multiplex PCR, and its TCRdb copy is limited to in-frame clones, with some not included. The sample yields roughly 63,000 clones, approximately 54% seen once. The V and J ends lost 0 bases and 10 bases respectively, with 10 bases between them. The CDR3 contains 13 residues. CDR1 is SNHLY, CDR2 FYNNEI, per germline. Sample: PBMCs, taken after 12 months of ibrutinib treatment. The sequence derives from a human donor with chronic lymphocytic leukemia. The chain is built from TRBV2 and TRBJ2-1; D perhaps matches TRBD2 (6 bases). CDR3 in amino acids: CASSEAGRREQFF. The DNA for the CDR3 is TGTGCCAGCAGTGAAGCGGGGAGGAGGGAGCAGTTCTTC.